This T cell receptor beta chain was profiled in a study of blood T cell repertoires in COVID-19. Germline lookup yields CDR1 MDHEN and CDR2 SYDVKM. The CDR3 is 15 residues long. Trimming shortened V by 6 bases and J by 3 bases, and 15 bases separated the two germline ends. Assay used: immunoSEQ multiplex PCR; TCRdb lists only in-frame clones, some missing. Here the sample spans about 410,000 clones, approximately 90% being singletons. The clonotype originates from a woman aged 40 to 55 with COVID-19, enrolled during active disease. The chain is built from TRBV28 and TRBJ2-4; tentatively, D is TRBD2 (6 bases). Material: peripheral blood. CDR3 protein: CASSAGTVVKNIQYF. In nucleotides, the CDR3 is TGTGCCAGCAGCGCCGGGACTGTGGTCAAAAACATTCAGTACTTC.